This T cell receptor beta chain stems from a study of blood T cell repertoires in COVID-19 (dated by TCRdb to the early 2020s). About the investigation overall: Samples covering the acute and convalescent phases of COVID-19 were provided by collaborators in the United States, Italy and Spain. The prospective study material was composed of cDNA or gDNA derived from T cells, B-cell-depleted T cells, or PBMCs. Subjects who had been exposed to COVID-19, were actively infected with it, or had recovered from it provided the deeply sampled blood TCRbeta repertoires that made up the dataset. The repertoires were released in a freely available public database meant as a resource for research on the immune response to SARS-CoV-2. Samples were obtained from the ongoing ImmuneRACE study (first 160 participants) and from 1,000 to 1,500 subjects provided by 6 global collaborators. The sample metadata nearly always contained a de-identified subject ID, COVID-19 status, age in years and sex. Where available, HLA class I and class II types were taken from metadata supplied by the sample provider and were not determined by assay-based typing.

Collaborating institutions collected whole blood in K2EDTA tubes following their own protocols. For TCRbeta analysis, collaborator samples were shipped as frozen whole blood, as isolated PBMCs, or as DNA extracted from either sample type. The CDR3 has 13 amino acids, counting the end cysteine and phenylalanine. Only the CDR3 DNA is retained, 39 bases long and in frame from the first base. V is cut by 0 bases and J by 8 bases, and the space between the germline ends is 7 bases. Per the germline V gene, KGHSH is the CDR1 and LQKENI is the CDR2. On this clone itself: Its recognized antigen is unknown. The input lacks base qualities; no much larger clone sits a single base away.

TCRbeta CDR3 regions were amplified from genomic DNA by means of the immunoSEQ Assay, a bias-controlled multiplex PCR. The original methods were these. Nucleated cell counts per sample were estimated from amplification of reference gene primers within the assay. Sequence reads were collapsed and filtered to measure the absolute abundance of every unique TCRbeta CDR3 rearrangement. For each sample, productive Simpson clonality was calculated as the square root of Simpson's diversity index over productive rearrangements. Held by TCRdb, this immuneACCESS table contains in-frame sequences only and omits some clones. Under half of the omission traces to an unresolved V gene where checked; the cause of the rest is unknown. That table gives V, J and clone size, and the DNA gave D and trimming. The sample table contains some 62,000 clones; only one count was recorded for 86% of them. Together, the top ten hold roughly 1.4% of the sample.

Overall study outcomes, separate from this receptor: The quantity of clinical and demographic metadata differed by source and by participant and was supplied without curation.

What was sequenced was peripheral blood. This receptor was identified in a woman of 80 years or more with acute or convalescent COVID-19. The chain is encoded by TRBV18 joined to TRBJ1-4; no D gene is confidently identified. Here is the DNA: TGTGCCAGCTCACCACCGACAAGGGAAAAACTGTTTTTT. This is translated as CASSPPTREKLFF.